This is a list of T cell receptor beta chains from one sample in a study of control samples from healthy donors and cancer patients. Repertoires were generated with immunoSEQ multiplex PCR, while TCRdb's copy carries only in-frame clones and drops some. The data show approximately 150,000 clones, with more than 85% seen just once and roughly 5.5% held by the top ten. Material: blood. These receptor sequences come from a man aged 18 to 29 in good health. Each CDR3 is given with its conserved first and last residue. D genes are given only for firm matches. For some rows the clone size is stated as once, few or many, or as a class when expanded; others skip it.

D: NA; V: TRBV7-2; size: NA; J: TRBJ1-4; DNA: TGTGCCAGCAGCCCTTCATTGGGAGATACTAATGAAAAACTGTTTTTT; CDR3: CASSPSLGDTNEKLFF
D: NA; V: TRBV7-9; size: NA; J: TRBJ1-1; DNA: TGTGCCAGCAGCTTAGCGGCGGGGAGCACTGAAGCTTTCTTT; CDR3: CASSLAAGSTEAFF
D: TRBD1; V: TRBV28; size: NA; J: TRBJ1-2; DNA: TGTGCCAGCAGCAGCGACAGGGCCTATGGCTACACCTTC; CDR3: CASSSDRAYGYTF
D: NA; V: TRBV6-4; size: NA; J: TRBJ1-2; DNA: TGTGCCAGCAGTGCCGGAGCCGGCTACACCTTC; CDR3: CASSAGAGYTF
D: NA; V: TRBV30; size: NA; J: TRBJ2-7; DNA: TGTGCCTGGAGCCCTGGGGTGGGTTACGAGCAGTACTTC; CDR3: CAWSPGVGYEQYF
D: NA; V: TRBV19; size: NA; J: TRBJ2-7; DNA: TGTGCCAGTAGTTGGTTAGGGGATGGCCACGAGCAGTACTTC; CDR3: CASSWLGDGHEQYF
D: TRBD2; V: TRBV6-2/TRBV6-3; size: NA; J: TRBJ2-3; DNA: TGTGCCAGCAGTTACCCTCTAGCGGGACTATTCACAGATACGCAGTATTTT; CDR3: CASSYPLAGLFTDTQYF
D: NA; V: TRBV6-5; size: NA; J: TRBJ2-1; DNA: TGTGCCAGCAGCCGGGGCAATGAGCAGTTCTTC; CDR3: CASSRGNEQFF
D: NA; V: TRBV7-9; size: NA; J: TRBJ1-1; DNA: TGTGCCAGCAGTTTCAGGGCCAGTATGAACACTGAAGCTTTCTTT; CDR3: CASSFRASMNTEAFF
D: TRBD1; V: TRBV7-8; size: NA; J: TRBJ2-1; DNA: TGTGCCAGCAGCTTAAACAGGGGTCCCCTCAATGAGCAGTTCTTC; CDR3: CASSLNRGPLNEQFF
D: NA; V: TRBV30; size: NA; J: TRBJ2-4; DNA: TGTGCCTGGAGTCCCGTTGGAGCCAAAAACATTCAGTACTTC; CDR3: CAWSPVGAKNIQYF
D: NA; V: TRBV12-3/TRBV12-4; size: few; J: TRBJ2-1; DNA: TGTGCCGGGGGGTTTACAGGGTACAATGAGCAGTTCTTC; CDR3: CAGGFTGYNEQFF
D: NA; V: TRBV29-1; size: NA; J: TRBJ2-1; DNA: TGCAGCGTTGCCGTCCCCGAGGGAGTAGCCTACAATGAGCAGTTCTTC; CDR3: CSVAVPEGVAYNEQFF
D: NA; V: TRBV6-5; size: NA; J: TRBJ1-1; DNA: TGTGCCAGCAGTTACAGAAGGGCCGTGAACACTGAAGCTTTCTTT; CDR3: CASSYRRAVNTEAFF
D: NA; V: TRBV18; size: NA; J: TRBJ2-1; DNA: TGTGCCAGCTCACCACAGGGGACCCCCAATAATGAGCAGTTCTTC; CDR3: CASSPQGTPNNEQFF
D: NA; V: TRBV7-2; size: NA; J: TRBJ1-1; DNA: TGTGCCAGCAGTGTCGAGAGGCGAACTGAAGCTTTCTTT; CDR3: CASSVERRTEAFF
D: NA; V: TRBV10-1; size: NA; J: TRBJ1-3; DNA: TGCGCCAGCAGTCCGGGTTATGCGGAGACTGGAAACACCATATATTTT; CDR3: CASSPGYAETGNTIYF
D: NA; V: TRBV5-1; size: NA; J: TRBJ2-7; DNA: TGCGCCAGCAGCCCTTCCTACGAGCAGTACTTC; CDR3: CASSPSYEQYF
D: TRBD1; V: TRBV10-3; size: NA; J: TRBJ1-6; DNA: TGTGCCATCAGTGGGACAGGGGATTCACCCCTCCACTTT; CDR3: CAISGTGDSPLHF
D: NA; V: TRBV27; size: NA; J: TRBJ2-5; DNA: TGTGCCAGCAGTCCGAATAGGGTGGGGGAGACCCAGTACTTC; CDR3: CASSPNRVGETQYF
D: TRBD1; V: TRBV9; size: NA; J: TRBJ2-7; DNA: TGTGCCAGCAGACCGGGACAGGGGACTGACGAGCAGTACTTC; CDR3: CASRPGQGTDEQYF
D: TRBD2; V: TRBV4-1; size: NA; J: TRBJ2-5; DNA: TGCGCCAGCAGCCAAGATGATCCGGGACTAGCGAGAGAGACCCAGTACTTC; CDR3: CASSQDDPGLARETQYF
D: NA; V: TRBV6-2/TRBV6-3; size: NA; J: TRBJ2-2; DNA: TGTGCCAGCAGCTTCGACACCAACACCGGGGAGCTGTTTTTT; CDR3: CASSFDTNTGELFF
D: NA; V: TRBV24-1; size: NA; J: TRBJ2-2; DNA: TGTGCCACCAGTGGACCCGGGGAGCTGTTTTTT; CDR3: CATSGPGELFF
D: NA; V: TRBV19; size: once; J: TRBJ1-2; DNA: TGTGCCAGTAGTACGACAGCGCTCCTCCCCGCGGGCTATGGCTACACCTTC; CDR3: CASSTTALLPAGYGYTF
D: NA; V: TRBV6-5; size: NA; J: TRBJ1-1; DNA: TGTGCCAGCTCAATCCTGGGGGAAGACACTGAAGCTTTCTTT; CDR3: CASSILGEDTEAFF
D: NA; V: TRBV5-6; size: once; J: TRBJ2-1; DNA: TGTGCCAGCAGTCCAGTGGGGGGTGGAGACAATGAGCAGTTCTTC; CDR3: CASSPVGGGDNEQFF
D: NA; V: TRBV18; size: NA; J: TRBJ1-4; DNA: TGTGCCAGCTCACCCAATCCGGGAACTAATGAAAAACTGTTTTTT; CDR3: CASSPNPGTNEKLFF
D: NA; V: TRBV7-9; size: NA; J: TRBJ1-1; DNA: TGTGCCAGCAGCTCACCACAGGGAAAGTGGACTGAAGCTTTCTTT; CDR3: CASSSPQGKWTEAFF
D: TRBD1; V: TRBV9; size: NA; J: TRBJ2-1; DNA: TGTGCCAGCAGCGCCCGACAGGGGGCGGGTGAGCAGTTCTTC; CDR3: CASSARQGAGEQFF
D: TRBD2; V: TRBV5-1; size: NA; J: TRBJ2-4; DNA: TGCGCCAGCAGCTCGGCGGGAGAAATTAACATTCAGTACTTC; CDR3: CASSSAGEINIQYF
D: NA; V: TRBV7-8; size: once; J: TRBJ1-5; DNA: TGTGCCAGCAGCTTAGCGGTAGGCCCATATCAGCCCCAGCATTTT; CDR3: CASSLAVGPYQPQHF
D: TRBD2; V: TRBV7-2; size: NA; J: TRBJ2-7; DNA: TGTGCCAGCAGCTTAGGAGCGGGACCCTACGAGCAGTACTTC; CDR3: CASSLGAGPYEQYF
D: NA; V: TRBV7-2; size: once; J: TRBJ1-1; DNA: TGTGCCAGCAGCCGACAGGTCGGTCGAGAAGCTTTCTTT; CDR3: CASSRQVGREAFF
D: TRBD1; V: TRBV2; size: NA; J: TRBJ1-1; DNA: TGTGCCAGCAGTCGCGCCCGACAGGGAGGCACTGAAGCTTTCTTT; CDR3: CASSRARQGGTEAFF
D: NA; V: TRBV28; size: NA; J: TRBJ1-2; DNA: TGTGCCAGCAGTTTAACGCCGGGGGGCGCCCTTAACTATGGCTACACCTTC; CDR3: CASSLTPGGALNYGYTF
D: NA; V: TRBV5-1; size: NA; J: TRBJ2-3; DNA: TGCGCCAGCAGCTTTGGGGATCCCACAGATACGCAGTATTTT; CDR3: CASSFGDPTDTQYF
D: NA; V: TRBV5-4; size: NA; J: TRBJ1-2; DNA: TGTGCCAGCAGCTCGCGAAGGTTTGGCGGAGGCTACACCTTC; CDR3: CASSSRRFGGGYTF
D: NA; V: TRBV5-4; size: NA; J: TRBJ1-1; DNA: TGTGCCAGCAGCCCCCCAGGTTTGAGCGATGAAGCTTTCTTT; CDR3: CASSPPGLSDEAFF
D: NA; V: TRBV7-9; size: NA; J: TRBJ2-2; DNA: TGTGCCAGCAGCCCCTACGTCGGGGCCGGGGAGCTGTTTTTT; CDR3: CASSPYVGAGELFF
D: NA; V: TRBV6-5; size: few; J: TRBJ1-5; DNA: TGTGCCAGCAGTTTGCCGGGACAGCCCCAGCATTTT; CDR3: CASSLPGQPQHF
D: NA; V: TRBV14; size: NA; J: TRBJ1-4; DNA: TGTGCCAGCAAGGTTTCGGGGTTACGAAAACTGTTTTTT; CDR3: CASKVSGLRKLFF
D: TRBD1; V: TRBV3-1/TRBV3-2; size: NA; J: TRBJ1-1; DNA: TGTGCCAGCACAGGGACAGGGACAAACACTGAAGCTTTCTTT; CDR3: CASTGTGTNTEAFF
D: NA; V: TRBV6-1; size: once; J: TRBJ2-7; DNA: TGTGCCAGCAGTTATGGCGGGATAAACGAGCAGTACTTC; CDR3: CASSYGGINEQYF
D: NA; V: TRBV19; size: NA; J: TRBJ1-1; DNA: TGTGCCAGTAGTATAGTCTCGAGGTACATTAATGAGGAAAACTCTGAAGCTTTCTTT; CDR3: CASSIVSRYINEENSEAFF
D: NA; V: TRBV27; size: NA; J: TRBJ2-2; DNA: TGTGCCAGCAGTCCGAATAGGTTACCCGGGGAGCTGTTTTTT; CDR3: CASSPNRLPGELFF
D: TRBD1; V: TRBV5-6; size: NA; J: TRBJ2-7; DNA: TGTGCCAGCAGCTCGGACAGGGGGCTATACGAGCAGTACTTC; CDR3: CASSSDRGLYEQYF
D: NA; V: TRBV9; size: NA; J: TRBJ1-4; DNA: TGTGCCAGCAGCGTAGCCGTCTTGGGTACAACTAATGAAAAACTGTTTTTT; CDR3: CASSVAVLGTTNEKLFF